A selection of T cell receptor beta chains follows, all from one sample in a study of blood T cell repertoires in COVID-19. Some clones are missing from TCRdb's copy, which holds only in-frame ones; the method was immunoSEQ multiplex PCR. The sample lists fewer than 250,000 clones, 80% to 90% occurring once. The sequencing sample was made of peripheral blood. These receptors were collected from a man between 35 and 55 years old with acute or convalescent COVID-19. Each CDR3 is given with its conserved first and last residue. A D gene is named only where the DNA matches it firmly. Size is stated for part of the rows, as once, few or many counts, or as a class when the clone is expanded.

v_call	clone_size	d_call	j_call	cdr3_aa	cdr3_nt
TRBV5-4	-	TRBD2	TRBJ2-5	CASSLSWGRGEETQYF	TGTGCCAGCAGCTTGTCTTGGGGGCGGGGGGAAGAGACCCAGTACTTC
TRBV6-1	few	TRBD1	TRBJ1-5	CASSEGTGYSNQPQHF	TGTGCCAGCAGTGAAGGGACAGGGTATAGCAATCAGCCCCAGCATTTT
TRBV6-5	-	-	TRBJ1-2	CASSYSGGRVLGYTF	TGTGCCAGCAGTTACTCAGGGGGGAGGGTTTTAGGCTACACCTTC
TRBV27	-	TRBD1	TRBJ1-5	CASSLSNRGFQPQHF	TGTGCCAGCAGTTTATCAAACAGGGGGTTTCAGCCCCAGCATTTT
TRBV5-5	-	-	TRBJ1-2	CASSARPGAGENYGYTF	TGTGCCAGCAGCGCCCGCCCTGGGGCAGGGGAAAACTATGGCTACACCTTC
TRBV4-1	-	TRBD2	TRBJ2-1	CASSQPHSGGVDNEQFF	TGCGCCAGCAGCCAACCCCATAGCGGGGGTGTAGACAATGAGCAGTTCTTC
TRBV7-9	-	TRBD1	TRBJ1-6	CASSPSGTVSPLHF	TGTGCCAGCAGCCCATCCGGGACAGTATCACCCCTCCACTTT
TRBV5-1	-	TRBD1	TRBJ1-4	CASSLEGDRGNEKLFF	TGCGCCAGCAGCTTGGAGGGGGACAGGGGTAATGAAAAACTGTTTTTT
TRBV28	-	-	TRBJ2-6	CASSSLGQAGFSGANVLTF	TGTGCCAGCAGTTCCCTGGGCCAGGCTGGATTCTCTGGGGCCAACGTCCTGACTTTC
TRBV27	-	-	TRBJ1-5	CASSLDYGGSNQPQHF	TGTGCCAGCAGTTTGGATTACGGGGGTAGCAATCAGCCCCAGCATTTT
TRBV24-1	-	TRBD1	TRBJ1-2	CATSDAGQGFGYTF	TGTGCCACCAGTGATGCGGGACAGGGGTTTGGCTACACCTTC
TRBV29-1	-	TRBD2	TRBJ2-5	CSVGAAGVQETQYF	TGCAGCGTTGGGGCAGCGGGGGTCCAAGAGACCCAGTACTTC
TRBV9	-	TRBD2	TRBJ2-3	CASSVTGGPDTQYF	TGTGCCAGCAGCGTTACGGGGGGGCCAGATACGCAGTATTTT
TRBV30	-	-	TRBJ1-1	CAWTLPPGRAAFF	TGTGCCTGGACCCTCCCTCCGGGCAGGGCTGCTTTCTTT
TRBV6-5	few	-	TRBJ1-3	CASSYSGQAGNTIYF	TGTGCCAGCAGTTACTCGGGACAAGCCGGAAACACCATATATTTT
TRBV25-1	-	-	TRBJ1-6	CASSGPGSNSPLHF	TGTGCCAGCAGTGGGCCAGGGTCTAATTCACCCCTCCACTTT
TRBV6-2/TRBV6-3	-	-	TRBJ2-2	CASSPYGNTGELFF	TGTGCCAGCAGCCCCTATGGGAACACCGGGGAGCTGTTTTTT
TRBV6-1	-	-	TRBJ2-1	CASSEGWQGSGNEQFF	TGTGCCAGCAGTGAAGGTTGGCAGGGTTCGGGTAATGAGCAGTTCTTC
TRBV7-3	-	-	TRBJ2-2	CASSAGTGELFF	TGTGCCAGCAGTGCAGGGACCGGGGAGCTGTTTTTT
TRBV7-9	few	-	TRBJ2-3	CASSPRFGGTDTQYF	TGTGCCAGCAGCCCACGTTTTGGAGGGACAGATACGCAGTATTTT
TRBV5-4	-	TRBD2	TRBJ2-3	CASSWYRTSQGSDTQYF	TGTGCCAGCAGCTGGTACCGGACTAGCCAGGGCTCAGATACGCAGTATTTT
TRBV12-3/TRBV12-4	-	-	TRBJ2-3	CASRLTGSDTQYF	TGTGCCAGCAGGTTAACAGGGTCAGATACGCAGTATTTT
TRBV19	-	-	TRBJ1-4	CASSNIAGRMNEKLFF	TGTGCCAGTAGTAACATCGCGGGACGGATGAATGAAAAACTGTTTTTT
TRBV7-6	-	TRBD2	TRBJ2-1	CASSLARSESSGHNEQFF	TGTGCCAGCAGCTTAGCGAGGTCTGAGTCTAGCGGCCACAATGAGCAGTTCTTC
TRBV6-1	-	-	TRBJ1-5	CASSEYGSNQPQHF	TGTGCCAGCAGTGAATACGGTAGCAATCAGCCCCAGCATTTT
TRBV19	-	TRBD1	TRBJ1-3	CASRGQYSGNTIYF	TGTGCCAGTAGGGGACAGTACTCTGGAAACACCATATATTTT
TRBV24-1	-	-	TRBJ2-5	CATSDSGKETQYF	TGTGCCACCAGTGATTCAGGAAAAGAGACCCAGTACTTC
TRBV4-1	-	TRBD1	TRBJ1-2	CASSQVFRTGGVPNYGYTF	TGCGCCAGCAGCCAAGTATTCCGTACAGGGGGGGTTCCTAACTATGGCTACACCTTC
TRBV21-1	-	-	TRBJ1-2	CAREVGFLRGGYTF	TGTGCCAGAGAGGTCGGGTTTTTGAGAGGTGGCTACACCTTC
TRBV4-2	-	-	TRBJ1-6	CASSQVNSPLHF	TGTGCCAGCAGCCAAGTAAATTCACCCCTCCACTTT
TRBV13	-	-	TRBJ1-2	CASSLPGSDYGYTF	TGTGCCAGCAGCTTGCCGGGATCCGATTATGGCTACACCTTC
TRBV24-1	-	TRBD2	TRBJ2-1	CATSDWTSGGVGYEQFF	TGTGCCACCAGTGATTGGACTAGCGGGGGGGTCGGGTATGAGCAGTTCTTC
TRBV11-2	-	-	TRBJ1-1	CASSLQVSGGAFF	TGTGCCAGCAGCCTACAGGTTTCAGGAGGGGCTTTCTTT
TRBV5-1	-	-	TRBJ1-6	CASSVSRESSYNSPLHF	TGCGCCAGCAGCGTATCCCGGGAAAGCTCCTATAATTCACCCCTCCACTTT
TRBV27	-	TRBD1	TRBJ1-4	CASWRTGTEKLFF	TGTGCCAGCTGGAGGACAGGGACTGAAAAACTGTTTTTT
TRBV9	-	TRBD1	TRBJ1-1	CASSAGTGGITEAFF	TGTGCCAGCAGCGCCGGGACAGGGGGTATTACTGAAGCTTTCTTT
TRBV5-1	-	-	TRBJ1-3	CASSLVGGSGNTIYF	TGCGCCAGCAGCTTGGTCGGGGGCTCTGGAAACACCATATATTTT